This T cell receptor (beta chain) stems from a study of sequential checkpoint blockade in melanoma. The CDR3 spans 17 residues. Germline V gives CDR1 SEHNR, CDR2 FQNEAQ (reference sequence). Treatment: randomized to nivolumab then ipilimumab (arm A) or the reverse (arm B). DNA-damaging chemotherapy had not been given to any patient beforehand. Only in-frame clones appear in the TCRdb table, and some are missing; sequencing was by immunoSEQ multiplex PCR. The sample shows around 26,000 clones, roughly 80% of them seen only once. The sequenced sample was CD8+ T cells sorted from blood (inferred from file names), obtained from a patient given nivolumab and ipilimumab in sequence. This sequence originates from a human donor with melanoma. The rearrangement links TRBV7-9 to TRBJ2-5; 12 positions agree with TRBD2. Matching the DNA end better, TRBJ2-7 makes the J call doubtful. The CDR3 DNA is TGTGCCAGCAGCTCGCGGACTAGCGGGGCTAGCTCCTACGAGCAGTACTTC. Protein product: CASSSRTSGASSYEQYF.